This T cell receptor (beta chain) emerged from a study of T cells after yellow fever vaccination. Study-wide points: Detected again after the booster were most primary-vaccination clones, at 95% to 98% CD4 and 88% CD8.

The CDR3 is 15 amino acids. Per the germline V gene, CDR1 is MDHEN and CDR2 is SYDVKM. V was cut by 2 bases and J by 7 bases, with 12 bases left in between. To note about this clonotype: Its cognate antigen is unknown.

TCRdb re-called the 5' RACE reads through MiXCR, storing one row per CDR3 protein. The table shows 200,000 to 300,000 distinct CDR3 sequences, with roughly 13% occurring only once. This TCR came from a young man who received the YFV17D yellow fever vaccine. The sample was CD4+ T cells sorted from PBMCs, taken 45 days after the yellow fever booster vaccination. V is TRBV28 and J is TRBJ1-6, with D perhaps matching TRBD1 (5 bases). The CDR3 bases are TGTGCCAGCAGTTTAACAGGTCCGGCAAATTCACCCCTCCACTTT. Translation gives CASSLTGPANSPLHF.